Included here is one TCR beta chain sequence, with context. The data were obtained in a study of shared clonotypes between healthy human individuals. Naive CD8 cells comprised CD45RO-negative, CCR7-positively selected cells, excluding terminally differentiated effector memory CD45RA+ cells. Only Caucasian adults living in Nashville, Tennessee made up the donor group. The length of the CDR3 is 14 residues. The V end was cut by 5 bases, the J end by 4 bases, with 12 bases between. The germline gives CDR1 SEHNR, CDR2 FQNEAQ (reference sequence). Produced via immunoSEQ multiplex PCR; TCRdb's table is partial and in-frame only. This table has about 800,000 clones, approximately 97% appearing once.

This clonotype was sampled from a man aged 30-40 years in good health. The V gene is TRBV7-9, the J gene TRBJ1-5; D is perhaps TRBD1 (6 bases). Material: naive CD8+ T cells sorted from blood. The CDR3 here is CASSGWDKNQPQHF. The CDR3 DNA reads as TGTGCCAGCAGCGGCTGGGACAAAAATCAGCCCCAGCATTTT. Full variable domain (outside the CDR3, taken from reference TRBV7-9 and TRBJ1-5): DTGVSQNPRHKITKRGQNVTFRCDPISEHNRLYWYRQTLGQGPEFLTYFQNEAQLEKSRLLSDRFSAERPKGSFSTLEIQRTEQGDSAMYLCASSGWDKNQPQHFGDGTRLSIL.